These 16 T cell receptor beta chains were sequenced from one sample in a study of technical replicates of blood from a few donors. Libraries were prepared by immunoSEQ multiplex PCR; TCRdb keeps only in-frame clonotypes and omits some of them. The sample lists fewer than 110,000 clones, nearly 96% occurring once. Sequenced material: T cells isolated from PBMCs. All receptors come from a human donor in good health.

The CDR3 region is CSVIGEHNEQFF. DNA for the CDR3: TGCAGCGTTATCGGGGAACACAATGAGCAGTTCTTC. The V gene is TRBV29-1, the J gene TRBJ2-1; D perhaps matches TRBD2 (5 bases). CDR3 length: 12 residues. Trimming cost V 5 bases and J 5 bases, with 10 bases left between them. The germline V gene has CDR1 SQVTM and CDR2 ANQGSEA.

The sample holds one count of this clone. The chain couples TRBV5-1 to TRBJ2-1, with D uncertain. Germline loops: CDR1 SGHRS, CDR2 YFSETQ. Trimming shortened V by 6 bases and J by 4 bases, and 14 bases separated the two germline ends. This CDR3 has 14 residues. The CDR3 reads CASTPKTSYNEQFF. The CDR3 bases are TGCGCCAGCACCCCTAAGACAAGTTACAATGAGCAGTTCTTC.

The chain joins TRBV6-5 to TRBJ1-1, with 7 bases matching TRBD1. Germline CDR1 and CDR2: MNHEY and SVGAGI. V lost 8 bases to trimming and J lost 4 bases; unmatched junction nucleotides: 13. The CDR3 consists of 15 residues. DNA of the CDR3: TGTGCCAGCCGACAGGGCCGGACCCTGGGCACTGAAGCTTTCTTT. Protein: CASRQGRTLGTEAFF.

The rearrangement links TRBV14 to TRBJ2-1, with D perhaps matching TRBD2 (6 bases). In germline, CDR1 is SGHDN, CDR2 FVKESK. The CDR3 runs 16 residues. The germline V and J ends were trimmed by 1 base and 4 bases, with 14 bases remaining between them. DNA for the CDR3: TGTGCCAGCAGCCAAGTAGCGCTAGCGCCATACAATGAGCAGTTCTTC. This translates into CASSQVALAPYNEQFF.

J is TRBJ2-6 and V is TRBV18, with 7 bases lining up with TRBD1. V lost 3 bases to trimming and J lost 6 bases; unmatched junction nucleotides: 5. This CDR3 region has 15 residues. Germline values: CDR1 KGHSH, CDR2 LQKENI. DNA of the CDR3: TGTGCCAGCTCACCCTCTACAGGGGCGGCCAACGTCCTGACTTTC. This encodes CASSPSTGAANVLTF.

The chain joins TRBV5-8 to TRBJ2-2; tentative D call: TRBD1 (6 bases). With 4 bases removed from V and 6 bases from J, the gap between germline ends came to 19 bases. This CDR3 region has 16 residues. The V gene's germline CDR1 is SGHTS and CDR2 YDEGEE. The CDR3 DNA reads TGTGCCAGCAGCCCGGTAGGGTCACAGGGATCCGGGGAGCTGTTTTTT. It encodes CASSPVGSQGSGELFF.

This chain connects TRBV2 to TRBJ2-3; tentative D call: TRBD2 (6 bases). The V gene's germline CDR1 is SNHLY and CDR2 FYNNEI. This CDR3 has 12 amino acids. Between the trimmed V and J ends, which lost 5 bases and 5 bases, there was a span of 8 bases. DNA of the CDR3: TGTGCCAGCAGTCCGACTAGAGATACGCAGTATTTT. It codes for CASSPTRDTQYF.

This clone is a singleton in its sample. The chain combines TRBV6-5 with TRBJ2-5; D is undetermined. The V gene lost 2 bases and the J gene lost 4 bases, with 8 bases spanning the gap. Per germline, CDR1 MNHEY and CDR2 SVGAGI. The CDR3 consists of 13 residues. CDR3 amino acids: CASSYGAGETQYF. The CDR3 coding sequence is TGTGCCAGCAGTTACGGAGCCGGAGAGACCCAGTACTTC.

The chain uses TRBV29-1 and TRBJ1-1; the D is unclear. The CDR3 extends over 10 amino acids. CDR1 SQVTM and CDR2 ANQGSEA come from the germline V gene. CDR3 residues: CTPPPTEAFF. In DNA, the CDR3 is TGCACCCCTCCCCCCACTGAAGCTTTCTTT.

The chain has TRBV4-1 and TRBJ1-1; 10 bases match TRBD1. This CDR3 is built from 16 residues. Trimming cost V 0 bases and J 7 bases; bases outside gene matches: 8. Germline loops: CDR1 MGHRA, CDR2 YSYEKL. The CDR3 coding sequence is TGCGCCAGCAGCCAAGATTTGGGGACAGGGGTGAGTGAAGCTTTCTTT. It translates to CASSQDLGTGVSEAFF.

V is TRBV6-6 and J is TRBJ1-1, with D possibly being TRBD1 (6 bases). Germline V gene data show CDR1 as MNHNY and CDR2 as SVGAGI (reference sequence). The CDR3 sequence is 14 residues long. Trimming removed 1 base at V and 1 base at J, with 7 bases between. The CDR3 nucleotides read TGTGCCAGCAGTTACTGGGACAAGAACACTGAAGCTTTCTTT. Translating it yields CASSYWDKNTEAFF.

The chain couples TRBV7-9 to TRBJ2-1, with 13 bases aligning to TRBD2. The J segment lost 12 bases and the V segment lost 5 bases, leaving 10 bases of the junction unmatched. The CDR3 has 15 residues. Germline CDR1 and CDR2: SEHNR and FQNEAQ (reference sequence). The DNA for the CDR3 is TGTGCCAGCAGCCCCCCGGGACTAGCGGGGCAAAGGCAGTTCTTC. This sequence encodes CASSPPGLAGQRQFF.

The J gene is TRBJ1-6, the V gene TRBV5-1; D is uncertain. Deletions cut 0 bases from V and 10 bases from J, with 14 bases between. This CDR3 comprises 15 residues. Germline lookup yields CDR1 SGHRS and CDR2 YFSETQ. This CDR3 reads CASSLAGSSRSPLHF. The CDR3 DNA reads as TGCGCCAGCAGCTTGGCGGGGAGCTCCCGGTCACCCCTCCACTTT. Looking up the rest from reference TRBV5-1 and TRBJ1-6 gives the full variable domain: KAGVTQTPRYLIKTRGQQVTLSCSPISGHRSVSWYQQTPGQGLQFLFEYFSETQRNKGNFPGRFSGRQFSNSRSEMNVSTLELGDSALYLCASSLAGSSRSPLHFGNGTRLTVT.

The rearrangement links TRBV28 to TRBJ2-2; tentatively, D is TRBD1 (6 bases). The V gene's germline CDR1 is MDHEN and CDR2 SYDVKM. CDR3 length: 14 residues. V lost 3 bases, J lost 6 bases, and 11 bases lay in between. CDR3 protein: CASSFLGAAGELFF. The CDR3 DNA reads TGTGCCAGCAGTTTCTTGGGGGCGGCCGGGGAGCTGTTTTTT.

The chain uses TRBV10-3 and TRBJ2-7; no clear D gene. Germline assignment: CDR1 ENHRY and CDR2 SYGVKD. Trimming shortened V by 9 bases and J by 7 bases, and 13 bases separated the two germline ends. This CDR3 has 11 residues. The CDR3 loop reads CAISMEREQYF. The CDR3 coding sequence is TGTGCCATTAGTATGGAGAGGGAGCAGTACTTC.

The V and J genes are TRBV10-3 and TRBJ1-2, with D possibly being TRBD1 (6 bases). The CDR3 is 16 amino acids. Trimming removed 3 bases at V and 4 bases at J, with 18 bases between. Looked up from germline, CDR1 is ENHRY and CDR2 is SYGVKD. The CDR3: CAISEESRTDLYGYTF. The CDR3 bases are TGTGCCATCAGTGAAGAGTCTCGGACAGACCTCTATGGCTACACCTTC.